The rows below give T cell receptor beta chains drawn from one sample of a study of Graves' ophthalmopathy and Graves' hyperthyroidism. From the multiplex PCR reads, TCRdb called clonotypes with MiXCR, one entry per CDR3 protein. Here the sample spans approximately 640,000 distinct CDR3 sequences, about 38% being singletons. The sample taken for sequencing was peripheral blood. Source of these receptors: an adult man with Graves' ophthalmopathy. The CDR3 runs from the conserved cysteine through the conserved F or W. D genes are given only for firm matches. Rows may omit the clone size; those that give it use once, few, many or a size class.

TRBJ2-5 . many TRBV5-8 CASRQESKYQETQYF TGTGCCAGCAGACAGGAGTCGAAGTACCAAGAGACCCAGTACTTC
TRBJ2-7 . . TRBV25-1 CGCCYEQYF TGTGGGTGTTGTTACGAGCAGTACTTC
TRBJ1-5 . . TRBV27 CASRTGYSNQPQHF TGTGCCAGCAGGACAGGATATAGCAATCAGCCCCAGCATTTT
TRBJ1-4 . . TRBV7-6 CASSPTSGGYNEKLFF TGTGCCAGCAGTCCGACTAGCGGGGGATACAATGAAAAACTGTTTTTT
TRBJ2-5 TRBD2 many TRBV7-2 CASSFRSGGLGGRTQYF TGTGCCAGCAGCTTCCGAAGCGGGGGGCTGGGGGGTAGGACCCAGTACTTC
TRBJ1-2 TRBD1 many TRBV29-1 CSVKPDRIYTF TGCAGCGTGAAACCGGACAGGATCTACACCTTC
TRBJ2-5 . many TRBV15 CATSRDQGQETQYF TGTGCCACCAGCAGAGATCAGGGTCAAGAGACCCAGTACTTC
TRBJ2-5 TRBD2 . TRBV9 CASSVEAGGYQETQYF TGTGCCAGCAGCGTAGAAGCGGGAGGGTACCAAGAGACCCAGTACTTC
TRBJ2-5 TRBD2 . TRBV10-3 CAISGGTSGGTETQYF TGTGCCATCAGCGGAGGGACTAGCGGGGGGACGGAGACCCAGTACTTC
TRBJ2-5 . . TRBV10-3 CAISETRWGASNQPQYF TGTGCCATCAGTGAGACCCGGTGGGGGGCAAGTAATCAGCCCCAGTACTTC
TRBJ2-5 TRBD1 few TRBV5-1 CASSRDRGIGETQYF TGCGCCAGCAGCCGAGACAGGGGGATCGGTGAGACCCAGTACTTC
TRBJ1-6 . few TRBV6-6 CASSLNLGGYNSPLHF TGTGCCAGCAGCTTGAACTTGGGAGGCTATAATTCACCCCTCCACTTT
TRBJ1-3 . few TRBV20-1 CSARTFSGNTIYF TGCAGTGCTAGAACGTTCTCGGGAAACACCATATATTTT
TRBJ1-2 . . TRBV6-9 CASSPPGGEDYGYTF TGTGCCAGCAGCCCCCCGGGGGGAGAGGACTATGGCTACACCTTC
TRBJ2-5 . many TRBV4-1 CASSQEDFEKTQYF TGCGCCAGCAGCCAAGAAGACTTCGAGAAGACCCAGTACTTC
TRBJ1-6 . many TRBV14 CASSRQINSPLHF TGTGCCAGCAGCCGTCAGATTAATTCACCCCTCCACTTT
TRBJ2-7 TRBD2 . TRBV6-5 CASSKLAVAYEQYF TGTGCCAGCAGTAAACTAGCGGTTGCCTACGAGCAGTACTTC
TRBJ1-5 TRBD1 . TRBV15 CATSRDRRQGAFQPQHF TGTGCCACCAGCAGAGATCGGCGGCAGGGGGCGTTTCAGCCCCAGCATTTT
TRBJ2-5 . many TRBV14 CASGSQGPWETQYF TGTGCCAGTGGTTCGCAGGGACCTTGGGAGACCCAGTACTTC
TRBJ2-7 . . TRBV11-2 CASSPLTLGGREQYF TGTGCCAGCAGCCCATTAACCCTGGGGGGGCGCGAGCAGTACTTC
TRBJ2-7 . . TRBV25-1 CASSLGPDYKQYF TGTGCCAGCAGCTTAGGACCGGACTACAAGCAGTACTTC
TRBJ1-1 . . TRBV11-2 CASSLVARRHTEAFF TGTGCCAGCAGCTTAGTTGCTCGGCGGCACACTGAAGCTTTCTTT
TRBJ2-5 . . TRBV10-2 CASRESGALRFF TGCGCCAGCAGGGAGTCAGGGGCACTGCGGTTCTTC
TRBJ2-5 TRBD1 many TRBV7-9 CASSAWTGDWETQYF TGTGCCAGCAGCGCATGGACAGGGGATTGGGAGACCCAGTACTTC
TRBJ1-3 . few TRBV14 CASSQDTGRSGNTIYF TGTGCCAGCAGCCAAGACACAGGCCGCTCTGGAAACACCATATATTTT
TRBJ1-2 . many TRBV10-3 CAARGPEEGYTF TGTGCCGCCAGGGGTCCGGAGGAGGGCTACACCTTC
TRBJ1-4 TRBD1 few TRBV11-1 CASSPKPGQGVGVSNEKLFF TGTGCCAGCAGCCCAAAGCCGGGACAGGGAGTAGGAGTGTCTAATGAAAAACTGTTTTTT
TRBJ1-4 TRBD1 . TRBV25-1 CASMRNTGGYEKLFF TGTGCCAGCATGAGAAATACAGGGGGCTACGAAAAACTGTTTTTT
TRBJ1-5 TRBD1 few TRBV5-1 CASSPPLRDRFSMNQPQHF TGCGCCAGCAGCCCTCCCCTCCGGGACAGGTTTAGCATGAATCAGCCCCAGCATTTT
TRBJ2-7 TRBD2 few TRBV2 CASSGFLAGGVAGGTYEQYF TGTGCCAGCAGTGGATTTTTGGCCGGGGGTGTGGCGGGAGGTACCTACGAGCAGTACTTC
TRBJ2-7 TRBD2 once TRBV10-2 CASSEPSGGPFYEQYF TGCGCCAGCAGTGAGCCAAGCGGGGGCCCCTTCTACGAGCAGTACTTC
TRBJ1-1 . . TRBV2 CASGRGAEAFF TGTGCCAGCGGGAGGGGGGCTGAAGCTTTCTTT
TRBJ1-6 . . TRBV10-3 CAISAEGRTGDEPNSPLHF TGTGCCATCAGCGCTGAGGGGCGCACCGGGGACGAGCCTAATTCACCCCTCCACTTT
TRBJ1-2 . many TRBV7-9 CASSFSPYGYTF TGTGCCAGCAGCTTTTCTCCTTATGGCTACACCTTC
TRBJ1-3 . many TRBV5-1 CASSLGTGSGNTIYF TGTGCCAGCAGCTTGGGTACCGGGTCTGGAAACACCATATATTTT
TRBJ2-7 . many TRBV20-1 CSASQGDHSYEQYF TGCAGTGCTAGCCAAGGGGACCACTCCTACGAGCAGTACTTC
TRBJ1-1 . many TRBV20-1 CSARDPAHTEAFF TGCAGTGCTAGAGATCCGGCGCACACTGAAGCTTTCTTT
TRBJ2-2 . . TRBV6-2/TRBV6-3 CASKIQSGELFF TGTGCCAGCAAGATTCAATCCGGGGAGCTGTTTTTT
TRBJ2-7 TRBD2 few TRBV24-1 CASSRSGGASDEQYF TGTGCCAGCAGTCGTAGCGGGGGGGCCTCCGACGAGCAGTACTTC
TRBJ1-2 TRBD1 many TRBV10-3 CAILTGTGSYGYTF TGTGCCATCCTCACCGGGACAGGGAGCTATGGCTACACCTTC
TRBJ2-7 . . TRBV4-3 CASSPSGGRGHEQYF TGCGCCAGCAGTCCAAGTGGGGGCAGGGGCCACGAGCAGTACTTC
TRBJ2-5 TRBD1 . TRBV20-1 CSAPGQFQETQYF TGCAGTGCTCCGGGACAGTTCCAAGAGACCCAGTACTTC
TRBJ2-7 . few TRBV9 CASSPKVLAPYYEQYF TGTGCCAGCAGCCCTAAGGTTTTAGCCCCCTACTACGAGCAGTACTTC
TRBJ1-1 . . TRBV4-1 CASSNLRQEPNTEAFF TGTGCCAGCAGCAACCTAAGACAGGAGCCGAACACTGAAGCTTTCTTT
TRBJ2-6 . many TRBV7-9 CASSLGSGAAGANVLTF TGTGCCAGCAGCTTAGGCTCGGGGGCGGCTGGGGCCAACGTCCTGACTTTC
TRBJ1-5 TRBD1 many TRBV19 CASSATGGDQPQHF TGTGCCAGTAGCGCGACAGGGGGCGATCAGCCCCAGCATTTT
TRBJ1-5 . . TRBV29-1 CSMDTNQPQHF TGCAGCATGGACACCAATCAGCCCCAGCATTTT
TRBJ2-7 . . TRBV5-1 CASSWDTSSYEQYF TGCGCCAGCAGCTGGGACACCAGCTCCTACGAGCAGTACTTC
TRBJ2-2 TRBD2 few TRBV12-3/TRBV12-4 CASSLLADMRAGELFF TGTGCCAGCAGTTTACTAGCGGACATGAGGGCCGGGGAGCTGTTTTTT
TRBJ2-1 . . TRBV19 CASGGQGSGNEQFF TGTGCCAGTGGGGGGCAGGGAAGTGGCAATGAGCAGTTCTTC
TRBJ1-5 . . TRBV25-1 CASTWAKGSNQPQHF TGTGCCAGCACCTGGGCTAAAGGGAGCAATCAGCCCCAGCATTTT
TRBJ1-2 . . TRBV5-1 CASSKGLPNYGYTF TGCGCCAGCAGCAAGGGACTTCCTAACTATGGCTACACCTTC
TRBJ1-6 . many TRBV4-1 CASSQDWGSPLHF TGCGCCAGCAGCCAAGACTGGGGTTCACCCCTCCACTTT
TRBJ2-5 . many TRBV7-8 CASSLVAQLQETQYF TGTGCCAGCAGCTTAGTGGCACAGCTCCAAGAGACCCAGTACTTC
TRBJ1-1 . many TRBV5-1 CASSLLPGMNTEAFF TGCGCCAGCAGCTTGTTGCCGGGAATGAACACTGAAGCTTTCTTT